This TCR beta chain is drawn from a study of control samples from healthy donors and cancer patients. Germline values: CDR1 KGHDR, CDR2 SFDVKD. The CDR3 length is 15 residues. V shed 2 bases and J 5 bases; nucleotides not matched to a gene: 7. The data were produced by immunoSEQ multiplex PCR, yet TCRdb's version contains in-frame clones alone and is incomplete. The profile shows about 83,000 clones, 91% of them singletons. The sequencing input was blood. The chain carries TRBV24-1 and TRBJ2-7; 8 positions agree with TRBD1. The sequence derives from a man younger than 40 in good health. As DNA, the CDR3 is TGTGCCACCAGTGATTCCGGACAGGGTGCCAACGAGCAGTACTTC. It specifies CATSDSGQGANEQYF.